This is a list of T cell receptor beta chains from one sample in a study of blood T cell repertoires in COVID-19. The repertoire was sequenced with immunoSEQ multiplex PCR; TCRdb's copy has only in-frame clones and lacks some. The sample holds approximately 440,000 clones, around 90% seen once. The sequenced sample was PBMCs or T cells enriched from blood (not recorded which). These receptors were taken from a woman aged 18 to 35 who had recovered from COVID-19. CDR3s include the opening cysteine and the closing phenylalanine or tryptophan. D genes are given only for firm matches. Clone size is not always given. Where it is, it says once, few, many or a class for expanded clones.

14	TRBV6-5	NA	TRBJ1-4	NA	TGTGCCAGCAGGAGACAGGCGGAGGATGAAAAACTGTTTTTT	CASRRQAEDEKLFF
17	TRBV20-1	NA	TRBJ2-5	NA	TGCAGTGCTAGTGTCTTTTTGGGCAGGGGATTCGGAGAGACCCAGTACTTC	CSASVFLGRGFGETQYF
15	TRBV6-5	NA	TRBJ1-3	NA	TGTGCCAGCCGCGGGGGAGCTTACTCTGGAAACACCATATATTTT	CASRGGAYSGNTIYF
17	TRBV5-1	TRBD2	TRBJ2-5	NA	TGCGCCAGCAGCCTCTGGACTAGCGGGGGGGCCGACCAGACCCAGTACTTC	CASSLWTSGGADQTQYF
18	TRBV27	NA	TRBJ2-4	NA	TGTGCCAGCAGTTTTAATATCCCGTCGAGGGAAGGGAAAAACATTCAGTACTTC	CASSFNIPSREGKNIQYF
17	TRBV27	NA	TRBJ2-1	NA	TGTGCCAGCAGTTTAATTTGGGGCAGGAGCTCCTACAATGAGCAGTTCTTC	CASSLIWGRSSYNEQFF
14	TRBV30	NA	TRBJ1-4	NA	TGTGCCTGGTCCCCCGGGACATTACATGAAAAACTGTTTTTT	CAWSPGTLHEKLFF
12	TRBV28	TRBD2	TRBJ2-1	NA	TGTGCCAGCAGTTTAGCGCGGGAGGGGCAGTTCTTC	CASSLAREGQFF
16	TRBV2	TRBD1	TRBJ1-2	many	TGTGCCAGCAGCGGCAGCGGACAGGGCTCTATCTATGGCTACACCTTC	CASSGSGQGSIYGYTF
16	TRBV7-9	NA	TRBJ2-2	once	TGTGCCAGCAGCTCAAGGTGGGACTCCTATGCCGGGGAGCTGTTTTTT	CASSSRWDSYAGELFF
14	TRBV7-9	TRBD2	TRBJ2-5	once	TGTGCCAGCACCGTAAAGAAACGGGGGGGGACCCAGTACTTC	CASTVKKRGGTQYF
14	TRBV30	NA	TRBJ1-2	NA	TGTGCCCAAAGCCTGCGCCTGACTAACTATGGCTACACCTTC	CAQSLRLTNYGYTF
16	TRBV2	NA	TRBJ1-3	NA	TGTGCCAGCAGTGTCGGCCGGGACACCTCTGGAAACACCATATATTTT	CASSVGRDTSGNTIYF
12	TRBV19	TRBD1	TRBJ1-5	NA	TGTGCCAGTACGACAGGGGGTCAGCCCCAGCATTTT	CASTTGGQPQHF
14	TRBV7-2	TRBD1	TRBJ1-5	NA	TGTGCCAGCAGCCCAGGGGGTTATGGCCAGCCCCAGCATTTT	CASSPGGYGQPQHF
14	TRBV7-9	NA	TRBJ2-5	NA	TGTGCCAGCAGCCAAGGGGGGGGCGCGGAGACCCAGTACTTC	CASSQGGGAETQYF
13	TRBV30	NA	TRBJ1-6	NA	TGTGCCTGGAAGGACAGCTATAATTCACCCCTCCACTTT	CAWKDSYNSPLHF
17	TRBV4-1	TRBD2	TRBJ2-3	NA	TGCGCCAGCAGCCAAGATAGGGGAGCGGGGGGGACAGATACGCAGTATTTT	CASSQDRGAGGTDTQYF
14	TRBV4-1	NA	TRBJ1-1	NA	TGCGCCAGCAGCGCTCCCTCGGGGGGCACTGAAGCTTTCTTT	CASSAPSGGTEAFF
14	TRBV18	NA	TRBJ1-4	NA	TGTGCCAGCTCACCAGACAGCCTTAATGAAAAACTGTTTTTT	CASSPDSLNEKLFF
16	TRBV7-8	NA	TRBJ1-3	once	TGTGCCAGCAGCTTCCTGGCCGGGACAACTGGAAACACCATATATTTT	CASSFLAGTTGNTIYF
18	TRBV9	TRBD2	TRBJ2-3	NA	TGTGCCAGCAGCGTAGCTTTAGGAACTAGCGGGGGGCTGGATACGCAGTATTTT	CASSVALGTSGGLDTQYF
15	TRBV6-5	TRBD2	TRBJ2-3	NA	TGTGCCAGCAGCCCACTAGCGGGGGGACCTCCTACGCAGTATTTT	CASSPLAGGPPTQYF